Below are 11 T cell receptor beta chains sequenced from a single sample in a study of OX40 agonist ivuxolimab in advanced cancers. The method was immunoSEQ multiplex PCR; TCRdb's version includes in-frame clones alone and lacks a portion of them. The repertoire holds roughly 26,000 clones, with approximately 90% as singletons. This specimen was CD4+ or CD8+ T cells sorted from blood, taken in a trial of the OX40 agonist ivuxolimab. The receptors shown here come from an adult with an advanced solid tumor such as melanoma, head and neck, liver or kidney cancer.

Worth noting for this clone: The sample holds other DNA sequences that translate to the same CDR3. This chain joins TRBV7-9 and TRBJ2-2; no reliable D call. The V gene lost 1 base and the J gene lost 1 base, with 4 bases spanning the gap. The CDR3 runs 14 residues. Germline V gene sequence: CDR1 SEHNR, CDR2 FQNEAQ (reference sequence). DNA for the CDR3: TGTGCCAGCAGCTTAGTCTTGAACACCGGGGAGCTGTTTTTT. Translation: CASSLVLNTGELFF.

The gene calls are TRBV30 and TRBJ2-5; D perhaps matches TRBD1 (5 bases). CDR1 is GTSNPN and CDR2 is SVGIG in the germline V gene (reference sequence). The CDR3 has 11 residues. The V end lost 4 bases, the J end lost 5 bases, and 8 bases lay between the germline ends. CDR3 coding DNA: TGTGCCTGGACCTCAGGGGAGACCCAGTACTTC. Its protein product is CAWTSGETQYF. Drawing the rest from reference TRBV30 and TRBJ2-5, the complete variable domain is SQTIHQWPATLVQPVGSPLSLECTVEGTSNPNLYWYRQAAGRGLQLLFYSVGIGQISSEVPQNLSASRPQDRQFILSSKKLLLSDSGFYLCAWTSGETQYFGPGTRLLVL.

This chain uses TRBV2 with TRBJ2-1; no firm D call. The CDR3 totals 17 residues. Trimming shortened V by 5 bases and J by 3 bases, and 20 bases separated the two germline ends. Germline V gene data show CDR1 as SNHLY and CDR2 as FYNNEI. The DNA of the CDR3 is TGTGCCAGCAGTCCCCTTGATTCCGAAATCTACTACAATGAGCAGTTCTTC. Protein sequence: CASSPLDSEIYYNEQFF.

The sample holds one count of this clone. V is TRBV2 and J is TRBJ1-2, with D unresolved. CDR3 length equals 13 residues. From germline, CDR1 is SNHLY and CDR2 FYNNEI. The V gene lost 7 bases and the J gene lost 3 bases, with 12 bases spanning the gap. CDR3 amino acids: CASKIYGYYGYTF. DNA of the CDR3: TGTGCCAGCAAGATCTACGGATACTATGGCTACACCTTC.

This clone showed up just once. The rearrangement uses TRBV6-6 and TRBJ2-1; the match to TRBD2 covers 9 bases. The trim removed 5 bases at V and 3 bases at J, leaving 5 bases unmatched. From germline, CDR1 is MNHNY and CDR2 SVGAGI (reference sequence). CDR3 length: 15 amino acids. Here the CDR3 reads CASSSGGSIYNEQFF. Here the CDR3 DNA reads TGTGCCAGCAGTAGCGGGGGGTCGATCTACAATGAGCAGTTCTTC.

The V and J genes are TRBV27 and TRBJ2-1; unclear D gene. Between the trimmed V and J ends, which lost 5 bases and 7 bases, there was a span of 6 bases. This CDR3 region has 11 residues. CDR1 MNHEY and CDR2 SMNVEV come from the germline V gene (reference sequence). The CDR3: CASSRYNEQFF. Here the CDR3 DNA reads TGTGCCAGCAGTCGGTATAATGAGCAGTTCTTC.

This chain links TRBV27 with TRBJ2-5; 12 nucleotides line up with TRBD2. Germline V lookup: CDR1 MNHEY, CDR2 SMNVEV (reference sequence). V dropped 7 bases and J dropped 4; count of bases not matched to a gene: 1. The CDR3 is 13 residues long. DNA of the CDR3: TGTGCCAGCACGGGACTAGCGGGAGAGACCCAGTACTTC. Residues: CASTGLAGETQYF.

The chain employs TRBV28 and TRBJ2-1, with D perhaps TRBD2 (6 bases). V lost 5 bases and J 0 bases, leaving 17 bases between the germline ends. Germline V gene sequence: CDR1 MDHEN, CDR2 SYDVKM. This CDR3 region has 17 residues. This chain's CDR3 is CASSLGAGYISYNEQFF. Here the CDR3 DNA reads TGTGCCAGCAGTCTTGGGGCGGGGTATATCTCCTACAATGAGCAGTTCTTC. Variable domain in full (rest from reference TRBV28 and TRBJ2-1): DVKVTQSSRYLVKRTGEKVFLECVQDMDHENMFWYRQDPGLGLRLIYFSYDVKMKEKGDIPEGYSVSREKKERFSLILESASTNQTSMYLCASSLGAGYISYNEQFFGPGTRLTVL.

This chain uses TRBV2 with TRBJ1-1; D is possibly TRBD1 (6 bases). V lost 5 bases and J 0 bases, leaving 10 bases between the germline ends. The CDR3 covers 14 residues. CDR1 and CDR2 from the germline V gene are SNHLY and FYNNEI. The CDR3 sequence is CASSRTALNTEAFF. In nucleotides, the CDR3 is TGTGCCAGCAGTAGGACAGCTTTGAACACTGAAGCTTTCTTT. The whole variable domain, remainder taken from reference TRBV2 and TRBJ1-1, is EPEVTQTPSHQVTQMGQEVILRCVPISNHLYFYWYRQILGQKVEFLVSFYNNEISEKSEIFDDQFSVERPDGSNFTLKIRSTKLEDSAMYFCASSRTALNTEAFFGQGTRLTVV.

This chain's CDR3 is CASSPPANTEAFF. CDR3 nucleotides: TGTGCCAGCAGCCCGCCGGCGAACACTGAAGCTTTCTTT. The rearrangement links TRBV28 to TRBJ1-1; D unresolved. Germline CDR1 MDHEN, CDR2 SYDVKM. This CDR3 contains 13 residues. V lost 6 bases and J lost 1, with 9 bases in between.

The chain is built from TRBV13 and TRBJ2-7; 10 nucleotides line up with TRBD1. V shed 5 bases, J shed 6 bases, and the junction held 1 base outside the gene matches. CDR1 and CDR2 (germline): PRHDT, FYEKMQ (reference sequence). CDR3 length equals 12 residues. The CDR3 is CASSGQGVEQYF. CDR3 bases: TGTGCCAGCAGCGGACAGGGGGTCGAGCAGTACTTC.